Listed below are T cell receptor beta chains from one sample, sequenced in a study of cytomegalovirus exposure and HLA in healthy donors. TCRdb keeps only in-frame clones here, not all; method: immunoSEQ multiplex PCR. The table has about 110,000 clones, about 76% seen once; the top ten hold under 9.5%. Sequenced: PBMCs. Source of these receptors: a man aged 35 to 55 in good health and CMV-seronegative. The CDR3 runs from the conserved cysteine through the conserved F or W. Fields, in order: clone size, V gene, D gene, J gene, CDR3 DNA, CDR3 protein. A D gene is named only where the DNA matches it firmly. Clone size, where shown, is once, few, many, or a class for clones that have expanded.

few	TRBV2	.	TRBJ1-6	TGTGCCAGCAGTGTGGACACGAGAGACTCACCCCTCCACTTT	CASSVDTRDSPLHF
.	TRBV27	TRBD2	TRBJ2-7	TGTGCCAGCAGTTTGCGGGGGGCGGGACTGGGGGGCGAGCAGTACTTC	CASSLRGAGLGGEQYF
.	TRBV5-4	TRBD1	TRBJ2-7	TGTGCCAGCAGCTTCGGGACAGGAACCTACGAGCAGTACTTC	CASSFGTGTYEQYF
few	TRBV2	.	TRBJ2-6	TGTGCCAGCATCCGGGAGTTACAGTTCTCTGGGGCCAACGTCCTGACTTTC	CASIRELQFSGANVLTF
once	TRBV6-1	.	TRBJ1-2	TGTGCCAGCAGTGATCAGGTTTATGGCTACACCTTC	CASSDQVYGYTF
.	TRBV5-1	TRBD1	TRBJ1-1	TGCGCCAGCAGCTCAGGGACAGGGTTTTTCTTT	CASSSGTGFFF
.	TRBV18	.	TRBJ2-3	TGTGCCAGCTCATCGCTGCGAGTCGCAGATACGCAGTATTTT	CASSSLRVADTQYF
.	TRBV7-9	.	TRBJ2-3	TGTGCCAGCAGCTTAGCGGGAGCAAGCACAGATACGCAGTATTTT	CASSLAGASTDTQYF
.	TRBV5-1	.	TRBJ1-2	TGCGCCAGCAGCTCGGTGGACTTAAACTATGGCTACACCTTC	CASSSVDLNYGYTF
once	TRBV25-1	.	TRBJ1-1	TGTGCCAGCAGTCATCAGGCAATTGCCCGGGGGAACACTGAAGCTTTCTTT	CASSHQAIARGNTEAFF
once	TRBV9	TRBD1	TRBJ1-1	TGTGCCAGCAGCCCAGCACCGGGACAGGGGGTCAAGAACACTGAAGCTTTCTTT	CASSPAPGQGVKNTEAFF
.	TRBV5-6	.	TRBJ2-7	TGTGCCAGCAGCACCCAGAACTACGAGCAGTACTTC	CASSTQNYEQYF
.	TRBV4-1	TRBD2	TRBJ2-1	TGCGCCAGCAGCCAAGATGCTAGCGGGGGCTCCTACAATGAGCAGTTCTTC	CASSQDASGGSYNEQFF
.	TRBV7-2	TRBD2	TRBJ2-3	TGTGCCAGCAGCTTAGGCCTAGCGGGGCTGGGAGATACGCAGTATTTT	CASSLGLAGLGDTQYF
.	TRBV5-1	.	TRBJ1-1	TGCGCCAGCAGCTTCAGCGGAGTGGAGACTGAAGCTTTCTTT	CASSFSGVETEAFF
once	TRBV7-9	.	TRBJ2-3	TGTGCCAGCAGCCCTAGGGGCCAACAGGAATTGGGTACGCAGTATTTT	CASSPRGQQELGTQYF
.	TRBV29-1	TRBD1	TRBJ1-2	TGCAGCGTTGCTTCGACAGGGTGGTATGGCTACACCTTC	CSVASTGWYGYTF
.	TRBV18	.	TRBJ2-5	TGTGCCAGCTCATCCCTCACAGGGCAAGAGACCCAGTACTTC	CASSSLTGQETQYF
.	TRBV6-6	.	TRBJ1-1	TGTGCCAGCAGTTTACCAGGGATGAACACTGAAGCTTTCTTT	CASSLPGMNTEAFF
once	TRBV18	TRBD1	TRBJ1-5	TGTGCCAGCTCACTAGGGACAGGGGAATATCAGCCCCAGCATTTT	CASSLGTGEYQPQHF
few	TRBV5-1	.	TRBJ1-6	TGCGCCAGCAGCTTAAATAACAGGATGAATTCACCCCTCCACTTT	CASSLNNRMNSPLHF
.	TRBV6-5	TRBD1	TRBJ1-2	TGTGCCAGCAGCTTACAGGGGGTCGGTGGCTACACCTTC	CASSLQGVGGYTF
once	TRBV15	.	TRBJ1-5	TGTGCCACCAGCAGAGATATCGATCAGCCCCAGCATTTT	CATSRDIDQPQHF
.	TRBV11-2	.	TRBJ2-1	TGTGCCAGCAGCCGGGGGCGCAGGGGGACTGCGAGCTCCTACAATGAGCAGTTCTTC	CASSRGRRGTASSYNEQFF
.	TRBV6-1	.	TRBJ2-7	TGTGCCAGCAGTGTCGGACAGCTCTACGAGCAGTACTTC	CASSVGQLYEQYF
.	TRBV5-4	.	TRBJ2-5	TGTGCCAGCAGCTTTGGTAACAGAAAAGAGACCCAGTACTTC	CASSFGNRKETQYF
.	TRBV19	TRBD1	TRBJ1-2	TGTGCCAGTAGTTCGGGGACAGGGGGATTCTATGGCTACACCTTC	CASSSGTGGFYGYTF
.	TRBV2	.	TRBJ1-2	TGTGCCAGCAGTGAAAACAGGCCAGGTGGCTACACCTTC	CASSENRPGGYTF
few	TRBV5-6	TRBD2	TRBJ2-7	TGTGCCAGCAGCACCCGACTAGCGGGGGCCGGCGGCGAGCAGTACTTC	CASSTRLAGAGGEQYF
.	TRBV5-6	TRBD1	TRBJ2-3	TGTTCCAGCAGCATGGGACAGGGTCGCACAGATACGCAGTATTTT	CSSSMGQGRTDTQYF
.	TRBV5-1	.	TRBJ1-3	TGCGCCAGCAGCTTGGGAGACTCTTTTGGAAACACCATATATTTT	CASSLGDSFGNTIYF
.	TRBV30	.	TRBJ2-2	TGTGCCTGGGGGCGTTCGGGGACCGGGGAGCTGTTTTTT	CAWGRSGTGELFF
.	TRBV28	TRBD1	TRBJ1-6	TGTGCCAGCAGACCGGGACAGGGGGCTTATTCACCCCTCCACTTT	CASRPGQGAYSPLHF
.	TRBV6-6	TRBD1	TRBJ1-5	TGTGCCAGCAGTCCCCGGGACAGGGTAGCAGAGCCCCAGCATTTT	CASSPRDRVAEPQHF
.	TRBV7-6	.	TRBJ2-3	TGTGCCAGCAGCATATATATCACAGGGAACACAGATACGCAGTATTTT	CASSIYITGNTDTQYF
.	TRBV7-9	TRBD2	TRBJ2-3	TGTGCCAGCAGCTCCCCGGGACTAGCTTTCTTAAACACAGATACGCAGTATTTT	CASSSPGLAFLNTDTQYF
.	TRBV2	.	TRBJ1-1	TGTGCCAGCGGGGAGGGCGGCATGAACACTGAAGCTTTCTTT	CASGEGGMNTEAFF
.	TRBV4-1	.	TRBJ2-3	TGCGCCAGCAGCCCTTACGCCACCTCCAGCGAGCGTACGCAGTATTTT	CASSPYATSSERTQYF
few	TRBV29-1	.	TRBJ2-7	TGCAGCGTTGGTACCGGCTCCTACGAGCAGTACTTC	CSVGTGSYEQYF
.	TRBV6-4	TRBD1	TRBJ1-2	TGTGCCAGCAGTGACTCCCCCGGGACAGGGAGCTCTGGCTACACCTTC	CASSDSPGTGSSGYTF
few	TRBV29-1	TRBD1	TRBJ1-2	TGCAGCGTCCACCGAGGACAGGGGACTAACTATGGCTACACCTTC	CSVHRGQGTNYGYTF
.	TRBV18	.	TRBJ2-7	TGTGCCAGCTCACCTGGGCCGCCCTACGAGCAGTACTTC	CASSPGPPYEQYF
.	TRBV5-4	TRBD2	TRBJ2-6	TGTGCCAGCAGCTCCCAACCGGGACTAGCGGGGACAGGGGCCAACGTCCTGACTTTC	CASSSQPGLAGTGANVLTF
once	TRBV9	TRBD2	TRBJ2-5	TGTGCCAGCACCTTGGGACTAGCGGGGCAAGAGACCCAGTACTTC	CASTLGLAGQETQYF
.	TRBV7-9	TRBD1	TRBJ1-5	TGTGCCAGCAGCTTATCAGGGGGCAGGGATCAGCCCCAGCATTTT	CASSLSGGRDQPQHF
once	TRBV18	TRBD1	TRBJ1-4	TGTGCCAGCTCACCTACAGGGGGCGTCGATGAAAAACTGTTTTTT	CASSPTGGVDEKLFF
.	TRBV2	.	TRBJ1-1	TGTGCCGGACGGACTAATGCCTTTATGAACACTGAAGCTTTCTTT	CAGRTNAFMNTEAFF
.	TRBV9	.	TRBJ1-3	TGTGCCAGCAGACCCCAGACAGGCGGAAACACCATATATTTT	CASRPQTGGNTIYF
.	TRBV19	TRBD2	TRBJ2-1	TGTGCCAGTAGTGTCCCCGCCGGGACTAGGTTAAGAGTTGGGGACAATGAGCAGTTCTTC	CASSVPAGTRLRVGDNEQFF
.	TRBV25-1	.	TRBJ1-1	TGTGCCAGCGTTAGAAACACTGAAGCTTTCTTT	CASVRNTEAFF
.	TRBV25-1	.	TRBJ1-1	TGTGCCAGCCACGAGTCCGGAGGGGCTGAAGCTTTCTTT	CASHESGGAEAFF
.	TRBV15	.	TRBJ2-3	TGTGCCACCAGCAGAGATTCTCTAGCTACGCAGTATTTT	CATSRDSLATQYF
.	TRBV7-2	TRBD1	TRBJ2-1	TGTGCCAGCAGCTCGGAGGGACAGGGGGACAATGAGCAGTTCTTC	CASSSEGQGDNEQFF
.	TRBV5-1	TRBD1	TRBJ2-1	TGCGCCAGCAGCTTGGCGGGACAGGGGTTGAATGAGCAGTTCTTC	CASSLAGQGLNEQFF
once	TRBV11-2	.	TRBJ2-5	TGTGCCAGCAGCTTAGCTGTGCAAGAGACCCAGTACTTC	CASSLAVQETQYF